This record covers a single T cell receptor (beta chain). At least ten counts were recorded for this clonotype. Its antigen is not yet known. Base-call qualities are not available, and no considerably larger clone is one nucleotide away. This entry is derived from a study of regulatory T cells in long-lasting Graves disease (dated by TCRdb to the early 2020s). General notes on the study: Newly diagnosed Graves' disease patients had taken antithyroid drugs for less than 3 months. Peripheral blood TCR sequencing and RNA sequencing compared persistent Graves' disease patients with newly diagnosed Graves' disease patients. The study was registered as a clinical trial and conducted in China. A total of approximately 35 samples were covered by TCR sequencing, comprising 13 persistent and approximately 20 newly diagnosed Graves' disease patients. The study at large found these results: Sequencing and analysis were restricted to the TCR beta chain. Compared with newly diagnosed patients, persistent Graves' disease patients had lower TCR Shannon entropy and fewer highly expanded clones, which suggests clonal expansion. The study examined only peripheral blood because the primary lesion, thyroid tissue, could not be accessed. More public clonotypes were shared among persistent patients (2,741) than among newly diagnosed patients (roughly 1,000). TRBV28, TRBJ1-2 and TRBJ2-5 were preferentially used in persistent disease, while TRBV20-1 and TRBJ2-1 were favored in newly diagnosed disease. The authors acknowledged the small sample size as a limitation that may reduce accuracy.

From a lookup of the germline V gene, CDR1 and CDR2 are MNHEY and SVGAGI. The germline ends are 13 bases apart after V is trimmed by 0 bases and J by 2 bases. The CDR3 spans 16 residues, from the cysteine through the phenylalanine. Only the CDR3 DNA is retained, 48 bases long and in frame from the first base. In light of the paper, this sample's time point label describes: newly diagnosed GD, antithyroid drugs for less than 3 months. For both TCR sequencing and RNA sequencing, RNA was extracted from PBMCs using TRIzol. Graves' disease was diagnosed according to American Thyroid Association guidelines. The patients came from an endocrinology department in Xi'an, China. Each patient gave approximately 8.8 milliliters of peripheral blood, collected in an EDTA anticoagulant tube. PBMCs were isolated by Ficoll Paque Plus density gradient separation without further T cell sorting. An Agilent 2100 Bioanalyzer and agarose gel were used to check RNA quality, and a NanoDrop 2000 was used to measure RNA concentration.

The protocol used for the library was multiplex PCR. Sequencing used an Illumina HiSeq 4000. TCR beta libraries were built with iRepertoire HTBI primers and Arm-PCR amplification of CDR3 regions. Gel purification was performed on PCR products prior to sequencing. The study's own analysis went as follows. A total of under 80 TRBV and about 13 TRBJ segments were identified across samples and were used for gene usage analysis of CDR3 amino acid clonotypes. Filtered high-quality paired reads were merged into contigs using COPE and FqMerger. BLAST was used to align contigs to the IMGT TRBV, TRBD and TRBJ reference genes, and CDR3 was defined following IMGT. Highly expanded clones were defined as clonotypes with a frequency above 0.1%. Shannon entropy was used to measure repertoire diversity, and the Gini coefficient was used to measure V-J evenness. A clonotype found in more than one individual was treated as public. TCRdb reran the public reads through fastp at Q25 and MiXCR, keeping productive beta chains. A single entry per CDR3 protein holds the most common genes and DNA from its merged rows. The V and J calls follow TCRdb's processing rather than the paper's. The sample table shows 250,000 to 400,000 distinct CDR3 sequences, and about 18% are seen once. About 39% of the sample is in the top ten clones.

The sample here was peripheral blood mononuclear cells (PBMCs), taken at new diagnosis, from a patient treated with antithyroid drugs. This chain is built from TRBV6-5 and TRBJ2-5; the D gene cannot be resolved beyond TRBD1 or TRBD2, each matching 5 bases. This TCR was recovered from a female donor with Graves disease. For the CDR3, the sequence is CASSYSGAVGQETQYF. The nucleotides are TGTGCCAGCAGTTACTCCGGGGCGGTAGGGCAAGAGACCCAGTACTTC.